Shown below are 8 T cell receptor beta chains from a single sample sequenced in a study of cytomegalovirus exposure and HLA in healthy donors. The assay was immunoSEQ multiplex PCR, and TCRdb's table has in-frame clones only and misses some. The data hold about 280,000 clones, with around nine tenths observed a single time. The sequenced sample consisted of PBMCs. Receptors originate from a woman aged 18-29 years in good health and CMV-seronegative.

This rearrangement joins TRBV6-5 to TRBJ1-5; possible D gene TRBD1, 6 bases. The germline V and J ends were trimmed by 5 bases and 9 bases, with 17 bases remaining between them. The germline V gene encodes CDR1 MNHEY and CDR2 SVGAGI. The CDR3 is 14 amino acids. The CDR3 sequence is CASSTGGTPSPQHF. CDR3 bases: TGTGCCAGCAGTACGGGGGGGACACCCTCGCCCCAGCATTTT.

V usage is TRBV5-1 and J usage is TRBJ2-7; 9 positions match TRBD1. V gave up 0 bases and J gave up 6 bases; unmatched junction bases: 7. Germline loops: CDR1 SGHRS, CDR2 YFSETQ. This CDR3 has 15 amino acids. CDR3: CASSLGGQGSSEQYF. As DNA, the CDR3 is TGCGCCAGCAGCTTGGGGGGACAGGGTTCCAGCGAGCAGTACTTC.

The CDR3 protein is CASSLGAVGAKLFF. The CDR3 DNA reads as TGCGCCAGCAGCTTGGGAGCGGTGGGGGCAAAACTGTTTTTT. The chain links TRBV5-1 to TRBJ1-4; a weak D match, TRBD1 (6 bases). Trimming removed 0 bases from V and 10 bases from J, with 13 bases in between. The CDR3 is made up of 14 amino acids. CDR1 is SGHRS, CDR2 YFSETQ, per germline.

The chain is built from TRBV13 and TRBJ2-7; D gene unclear. The CDR3 is 14 residues long. Germline CDR1 and CDR2: PRHDT and FYEKMQ (reference sequence). V lost 4 bases and J lost 0, with 10 bases in between. In nucleotides, the CDR3 is TGTGCCAGCAGCTCCTCTGCCAGCTCCTACGAGCAGTACTTC. Translation gives CASSSSASSYEQYF.

The chain carries TRBV7-6 and TRBJ2-7; possibly TRBD1 for D (7 bases). The V gene's germline CDR1 is SGHVS and CDR2 FNYEAQ. V was cut by 5 bases and J by 3 bases, with 17 bases left in between. CDR3 length equals 15 residues. In nucleotides, the CDR3 is TGTGCCAGCAGCGCTCGTCGACAGGGAGGCTACGAGCAGTACTTC. Amino acid sequence: CASSARRQGGYEQYF. The full variable domain, completed using reference TRBV7-6 and TRBJ2-7, is GAGVSQSPRYKVTKRGQDVALRCDPISGHVSLYWYRQALGQGPEFLTYFNYEAQQDKSGLPNDRFSAERPEGSISTLTIQRTEQRDSAMYRCASSARRQGGYEQYFGPGTRLTVT.

The chain recombines TRBV20-1 with TRBJ2-3; D not certain. Looked up from germline, CDR1 is DFQATT and CDR2 is SNEGSKA (reference sequence). CDR3 length: 11 residues. Trimming removed 1 base at V and 6 bases at J, with 5 bases between. The CDR3 sequence is CSARVEDTQYF. The CDR3 DNA reads as TGCAGTGCTAGAGTAGAGGATACGCAGTATTTT.

The CDR3 nucleotides read TGTGCCAGCAGCTTAGGGACTAGCGGGTGGAATGAGCAGTTCTTC. It specifies CASSLGTSGWNEQFF. The chain has TRBV7-7 and TRBJ2-1, with TRBD2 matching 11 bases. Germline CDR1 reads SSHAT; CDR2 reads FNYEAQ (reference sequence). The CDR3 sequence is 15 residues long. V shed 1 base and J 7 bases; nucleotides not matched to a gene: 3.

This clone came up a few times. The same CDR3 is also encoded by other DNA sequences in this sample. This sequence joins TRBV19 and TRBJ1-1; D gene ambiguous. V was shortened by 4 bases and J by 6 bases, with 6 bases between the two germline ends. CDR3 length: 11 amino acids. The V gene's germline CDR1 is LNHDA and CDR2 SQIVND (reference sequence). CDR3: CASSTQSEAFF. CDR3 sequence (DNA): TGTGCCAGTAGTACCCAGTCTGAAGCTTTCTTT.